This TCR beta chain was retrieved from a study of patients and donors after allogeneic stem cell transplantation. TCRdb reprocessed the RT-PCR reads via MiXCR and lists one record per CDR3 protein. Seen here are approximately 210,000 distinct CDR3 sequences, roughly two fifths observed once, and the top ten hold about 33%. This clonotype occurred a few times. The CDR3 is made up of 14 amino acids. Trimming removed 3 bases from V and 4 bases from J, with 13 bases in between. Germline V CDR1 and CDR2: MDHEN, SYDVKM. Sequences were obtained from blood, either unsorted or a sorted T cell fraction (not recorded which). The receptor's source is a human donor who was either an allogeneic HSCT recipient or a stem cell or donor lymphocyte infusion donor (not recorded which). It is not recorded whose cells these are; they may come from a transplant donor. This chain joins TRBV28 and TRBJ2-7, with D possibly matching TRBD1 (7 bases). The DNA for the CDR3 is TGTGCCAGCAGTTTTCGGCCAGGGGGGTACGAGCAGTACTTC. Translating gives CASSFRPGGYEQYF.